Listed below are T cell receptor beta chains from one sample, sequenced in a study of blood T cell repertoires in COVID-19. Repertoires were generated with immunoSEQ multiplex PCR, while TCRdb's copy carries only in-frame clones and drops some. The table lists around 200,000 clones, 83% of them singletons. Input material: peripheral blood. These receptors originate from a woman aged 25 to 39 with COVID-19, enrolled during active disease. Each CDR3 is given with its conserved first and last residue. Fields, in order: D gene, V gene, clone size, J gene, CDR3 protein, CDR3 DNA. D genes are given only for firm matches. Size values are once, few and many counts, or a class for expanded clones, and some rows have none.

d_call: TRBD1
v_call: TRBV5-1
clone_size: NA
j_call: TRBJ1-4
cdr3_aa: CASKEQGATNEKLFF
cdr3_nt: TGCGCCAGCAAGGAACAGGGGGCAACTAATGAAAAACTGTTTTTT

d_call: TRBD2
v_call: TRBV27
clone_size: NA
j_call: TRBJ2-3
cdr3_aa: CASSLKLAGPTDTQYF
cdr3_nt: TGTGCCAGCAGTTTAAAACTAGCGGGTCCTACAGATACGCAGTATTTT

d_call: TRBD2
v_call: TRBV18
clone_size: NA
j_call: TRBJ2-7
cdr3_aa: CASSPTSGGQYEQYF
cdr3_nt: TGTGCCAGCTCACCTACTAGCGGGGGGCAGTACGAGCAGTACTTC

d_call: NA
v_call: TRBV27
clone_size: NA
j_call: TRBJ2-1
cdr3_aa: CASSIASEGYNEQFF
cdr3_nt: TGTGCCAGCAGTATAGCCTCGGAGGGGTACAATGAGCAGTTCTTC

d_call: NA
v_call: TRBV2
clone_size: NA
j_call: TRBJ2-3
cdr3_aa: CASSVSTDTQYF
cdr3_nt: TGTGCCAGCAGCGTGAGCACAGATACGCAGTATTTT

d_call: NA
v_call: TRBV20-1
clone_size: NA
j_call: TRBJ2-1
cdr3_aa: CSARFPGEQFF
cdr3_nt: TGCAGTGCTAGGTTCCCGGGTGAGCAGTTCTTC

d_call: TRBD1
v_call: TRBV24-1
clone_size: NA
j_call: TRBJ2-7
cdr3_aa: CATSGNRGRGEQYF
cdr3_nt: TGTGCCACCAGTGGAAACAGGGGGCGCGGCGAGCAGTACTTC

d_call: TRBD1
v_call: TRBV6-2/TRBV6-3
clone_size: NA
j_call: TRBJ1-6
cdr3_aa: CASSWGQLDVHF
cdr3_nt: TGTGCCAGCAGTTGGGGACAGCTCGATGTCCACTTT

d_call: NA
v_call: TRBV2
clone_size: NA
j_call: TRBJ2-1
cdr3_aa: CASSDYEQFF
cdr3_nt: TGTGCCAGCAGTGACTATGAGCAGTTCTTC

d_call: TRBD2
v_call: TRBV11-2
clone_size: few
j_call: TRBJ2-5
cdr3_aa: CASSAAGGSETQYF
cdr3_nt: TGTGCCAGCAGCGCCGCGGGGGGATCTGAGACCCAGTACTTC

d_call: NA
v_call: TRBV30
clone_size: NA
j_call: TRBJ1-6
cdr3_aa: CAWGVPRSLHF
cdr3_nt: TGTGCCTGGGGCGTCCCTAGATCCCTCCACTTT

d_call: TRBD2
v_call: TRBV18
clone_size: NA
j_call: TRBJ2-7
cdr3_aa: CASSPTSGTSYEQYF
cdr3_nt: TGTGCCAGCTCACCCACTAGCGGGACTTCCTACGAGCAGTACTTC

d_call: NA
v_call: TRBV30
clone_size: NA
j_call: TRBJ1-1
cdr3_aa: CAWSRGMNTEAFF
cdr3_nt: TGTGCCTGGAGTCGGGGGATGAACACTGAAGCTTTCTTT

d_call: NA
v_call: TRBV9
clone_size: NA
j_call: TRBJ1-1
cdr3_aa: CASSVETRTEAFF
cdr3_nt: TGTGCCAGCAGCGTAGAAACTCGCACTGAAGCTTTCTTT

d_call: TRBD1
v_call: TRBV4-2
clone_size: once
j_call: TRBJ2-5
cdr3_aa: CASSQTGTDTYQETQYF
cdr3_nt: TGTGCCAGCAGCCAAACCGGGACAGACACGTACCAAGAGACCCAGTACTTC

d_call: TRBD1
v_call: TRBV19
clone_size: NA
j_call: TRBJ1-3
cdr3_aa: CASSRDREGENTIYF
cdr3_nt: TGTGCCAGTAGCCGGGACAGGGAAGGGGAAAACACCATATATTTT

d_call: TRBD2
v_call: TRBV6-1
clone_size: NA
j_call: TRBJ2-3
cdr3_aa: CASSEVAGGRDTQYF
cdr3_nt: TGTGCCAGCAGTGAAGTAGCGGGAGGAAGAGATACGCAGTATTTT

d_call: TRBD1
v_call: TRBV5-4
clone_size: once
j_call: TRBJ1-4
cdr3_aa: CASRKGGTGREKLFF
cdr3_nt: TGTGCCAGCAGAAAAGGAGGGACAGGTCGGGAAAAACTGTTTTTT

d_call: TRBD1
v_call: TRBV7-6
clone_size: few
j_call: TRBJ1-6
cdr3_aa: CASSERPGQGVNSPLHF
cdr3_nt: TGTGCCAGCAGCGAAAGACCGGGACAGGGGGTGAATTCACCCCTCCACTTT

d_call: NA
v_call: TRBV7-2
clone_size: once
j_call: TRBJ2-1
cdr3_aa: CASSFSSLRSYNEQFF
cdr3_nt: TGTGCCAGCAGCTTTTCCAGCTTGAGGTCCTACAATGAGCAGTTCTTC

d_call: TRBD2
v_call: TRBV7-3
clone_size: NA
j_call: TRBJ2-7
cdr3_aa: CASSLIAGGPAEQYF
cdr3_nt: TGTGCCAGCAGCTTAATAGCGGGAGGGCCGGCCGAGCAGTACTTC

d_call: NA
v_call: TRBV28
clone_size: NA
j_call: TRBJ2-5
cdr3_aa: CASGPLTTSGWETQYF
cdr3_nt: TGTGCCAGCGGCCCCTTAACTACTTCTGGTTGGGAGACCCAGTACTTC

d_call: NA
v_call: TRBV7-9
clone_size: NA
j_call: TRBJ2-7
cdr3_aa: CASSSGLKGEQYF
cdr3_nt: TGTGCCAGCAGCTCGGGACTTAAGGGCGAGCAGTACTTC

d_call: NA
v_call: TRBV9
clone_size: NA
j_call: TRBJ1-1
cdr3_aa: CASVDPGWGTEAFF
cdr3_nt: TGTGCCAGCGTAGATCCGGGGTGGGGTACTGAAGCTTTCTTT

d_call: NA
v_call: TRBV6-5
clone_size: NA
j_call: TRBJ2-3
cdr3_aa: CASSYRGEAGRYF
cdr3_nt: TGTGCCAGCAGTTACCGAGGGGAGGCAGGCCGGTATTTT

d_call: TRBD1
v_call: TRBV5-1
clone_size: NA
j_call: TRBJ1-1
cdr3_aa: CASSLAGGQGRAGNTEAFF
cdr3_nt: TGCGCCAGCAGCTTGGCCGGGGGACAGGGGAGGGCCGGGAACACTGAAGCTTTCTTT

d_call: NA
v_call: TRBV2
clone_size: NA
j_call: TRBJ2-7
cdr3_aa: CASSDITFYEQYF
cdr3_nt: TGTGCCAGCAGTGATATCACTTTTTACGAGCAGTACTTC

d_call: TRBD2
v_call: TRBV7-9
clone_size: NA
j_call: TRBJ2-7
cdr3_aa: CASSRTSGGEQYF
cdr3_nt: TGTGCCAGCAGCCGGACTAGCGGCGGCGAGCAGTACTTC

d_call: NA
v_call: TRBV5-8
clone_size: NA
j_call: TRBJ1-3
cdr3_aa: CASSPGQFSGNTIYF
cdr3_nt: TGTGCCAGCAGCCCCGGACAGTTCTCTGGAAACACCATATATTTT

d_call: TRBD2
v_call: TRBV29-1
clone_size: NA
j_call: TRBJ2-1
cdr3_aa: CSVEQGTAGGGEQFF
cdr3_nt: TGCAGCGTTGAACAGGGAACAGCGGGGGGCGGTGAGCAGTTCTTC

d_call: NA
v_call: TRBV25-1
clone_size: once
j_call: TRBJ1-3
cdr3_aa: CASGGRLGSGNTIYF
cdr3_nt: TGTGCCAGCGGGGGCAGGTTGGGTTCTGGAAACACCATATATTTT

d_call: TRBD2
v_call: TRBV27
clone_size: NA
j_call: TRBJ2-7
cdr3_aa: CASSFRAVLAGRPYEQYF
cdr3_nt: TGTGCCAGCAGTTTCCGGGCTGTCTTAGCGGGCCGACCCTACGAGCAGTACTTC

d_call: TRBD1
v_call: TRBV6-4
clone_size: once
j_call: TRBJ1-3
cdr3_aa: CASVRDRGRGNTIYF
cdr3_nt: TGTGCCAGCGTCCGGGACAGGGGTCGCGGAAACACCATATATTTT

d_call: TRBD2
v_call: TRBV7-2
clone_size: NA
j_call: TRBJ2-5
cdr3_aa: CASSPGGAQETQYF
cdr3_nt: TGTGCCAGCAGCCCGGGGGGGGCCCAAGAGACCCAGTACTTC

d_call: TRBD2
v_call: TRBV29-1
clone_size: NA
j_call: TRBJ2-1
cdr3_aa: CSVEVGGLYNEQFF
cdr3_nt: TGCAGCGTTGAGGTCGGGGGGTTATACAATGAGCAGTTCTTC

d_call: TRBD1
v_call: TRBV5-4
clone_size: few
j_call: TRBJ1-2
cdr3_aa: CASSNPRRQGERYGYTF
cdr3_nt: TGTGCCAGCAGCAACCCAAGGCGGCAGGGGGAGAGGTATGGCTACACCTTC

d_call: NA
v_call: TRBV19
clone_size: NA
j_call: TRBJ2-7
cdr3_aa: CASRNLATDSYEQYF
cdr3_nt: TGTGCCAGTAGGAATCTAGCGACCGACTCCTACGAGCAGTACTTC

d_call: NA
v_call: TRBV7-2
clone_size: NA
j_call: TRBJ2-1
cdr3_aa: CASSLDWSSYNEQFF
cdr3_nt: TGTGCCAGCAGCTTAGACTGGAGCTCCTACAATGAGCAGTTCTTC

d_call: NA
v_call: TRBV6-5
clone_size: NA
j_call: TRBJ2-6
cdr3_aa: CASSYGGAGANVLTF
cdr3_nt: TGTGCCAGCAGTTATGGGGGCGCTGGGGCCAACGTCCTGACTTTC

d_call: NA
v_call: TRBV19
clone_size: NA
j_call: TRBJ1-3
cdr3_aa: CASSKGLGQLGNTIYF
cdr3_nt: TGTGCCAGTAGTAAGGGGCTCGGGCAGCTTGGAAACACCATATATTTT

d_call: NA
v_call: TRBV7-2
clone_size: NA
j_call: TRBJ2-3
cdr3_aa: CASTPPGTDTQYF
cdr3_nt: TGTGCCAGCACCCCCCCCGGGACAGATACGCAGTATTTT

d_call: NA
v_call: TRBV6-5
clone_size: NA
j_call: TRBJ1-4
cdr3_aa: CASGTRMNEKLFF
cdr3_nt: TGTGCCAGCGGGACTAGGATGAATGAAAAACTGTTTTTT

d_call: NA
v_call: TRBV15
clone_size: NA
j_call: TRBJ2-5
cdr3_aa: CATSRVLAVQETQYF
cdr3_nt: TGTGCCACCAGCAGAGTATTAGCGGTGCAAGAGACCCAGTACTTC

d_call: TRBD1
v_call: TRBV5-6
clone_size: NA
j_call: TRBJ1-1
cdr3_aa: CASSARQGASTEAFF
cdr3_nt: TGTGCCAGCAGCGCGCGACAGGGGGCATCAACTGAAGCTTTCTTT

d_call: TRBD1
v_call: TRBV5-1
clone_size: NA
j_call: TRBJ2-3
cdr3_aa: CASSFFTGGSTDTQYF
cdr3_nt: TGCGCCAGCAGCTTTTTCACAGGGGGTAGCACAGATACGCAGTATTTT

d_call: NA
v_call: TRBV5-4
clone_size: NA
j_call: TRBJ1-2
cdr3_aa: CASSLAGQDYGYTF
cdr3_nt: TGTGCCAGCAGCTTGGCAGGGCAAGACTATGGCTACACCTTC

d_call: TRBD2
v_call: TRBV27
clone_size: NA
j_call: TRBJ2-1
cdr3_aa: CASSRTSGGYNEQFF
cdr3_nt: TGTGCCAGCAGTCGGACTAGCGGGGGATACAATGAGCAGTTCTTC

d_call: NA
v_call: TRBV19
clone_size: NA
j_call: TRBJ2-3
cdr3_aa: CASSMGGRDTQYF
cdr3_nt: TGTGCCAGTAGTATGGGAGGCCGAGATACGCAGTATTTT